The next 16 T cell receptor beta chains were all read from a single sample in a study of graft-versus-host responses after intestinal transplantation. Antigens of these TCRs are unknown. Only in-frame clones appear in the TCRdb table, and some are missing; sequencing was by immunoSEQ multiplex PCR. The sample includes about 89,000 clones, roughly 89% of them seen just once. This sample comprised unstimulated CD4+ T cells sorted from spleen or lymph node cells, obtained before intestinal transplant. These TCRs come from a human donor who received an intestinal transplant.

The V and J genes are TRBV5-4 and TRBJ2-7; 10 positions match TRBD2. Losses at the gene ends were 3 bases for V and 7 bases for J; bases not matched to a gene: 16. The CDR3 consists of 17 residues. CDR1 SGHNT and CDR2 YYREEE come from the germline V gene (reference sequence). The CDR3, as DNA: TGTGCCAGCAGCTGGGCCAAAAGCGGGGGGGCGTTAGGAGAGCAGTACTTC. This codes for CASSWAKSGGALGEQYF.

The V call is TRBV13, the J call TRBJ2-3, with a tentative D call TRBD2 (6 bases). V was shortened by 2 bases and J by 2 bases, with 11 bases between the two germline ends. The CDR3 has 15 amino acids. Germline CDR1 reads PRHDT; CDR2 reads FYEKMQ (reference sequence). The CDR3 sequence is CASSLYGGTTDTQYF. CDR3 bases: TGTGCCAGCAGCTTATATGGGGGGACCACAGATACGCAGTATTTT.

V usage is TRBV1 and J usage is TRBJ2-2; TRBD2 is taken as the D call from the table, unchecked against the DNA. TRBV1 is noted as a pseudogene. This CDR3 spans 18 amino acids. The DNA of the CDR3 is TGCACCAGCAGCCAGCCCTATTGCGGGGGGGAAGGAACCGGGGAGCTGTTTTTT. Translation gives CTSSQPYCGGEGTGELFF.

The rearrangement uses TRBV7-2 and TRBJ2-3; D is ambiguous. The CDR3 contains 13 residues. The ends were cut back, 2 bases at V and 1 base at J, with 4 bases in the middle. CDR1 and CDR2 from the germline V gene are SGHTA and FQGNSA. The DNA for the CDR3 is TGTGCCAGCAGCTTAATCGGCACAGATACGCAGTATTTT. Translating it yields CASSLIGTDTQYF.

This chain uses TRBV20-1 with TRBJ2-3; no reliable D call. V lost 1 base, J lost 5 bases, and 4 bases lay in between. The CDR3 has 11 residues. The germline V gene has CDR1 DFQATT and CDR2 SNEGSKA (reference sequence). CDR3 sequence (DNA): TGCAGTGCTAGAGCAGGAGATACGCAGTATTTT. Protein: CSARAGDTQYF.

A word on this clone: At one end the junction does not follow the germline gene, possibly because of a read error. The chain uses TRBV4-3 and TRBJ1-2; D is perhaps TRBD1 (5 bases). Germline V CDR1 and CDR2: LGHNA, YSLEER. The CDR3 sequence is 14 residues long. The CDR3 region is CASSQDLGSGRAIF. The DNA of the CDR3 is TGCGCCAGCAGCCAAGATTTGGGATCGGGCAGGGCGATCTTC.

V and J are TRBV5-1 and TRBJ1-1, with TRBD1 identical over 8 bases. V dropped 4 bases and J dropped 0; count of bases not matched to a gene: 5. The CDR3 has 15 amino acids. CDR1 is SGHRS, CDR2 YFSETQ, per germline. CDR3 in DNA: TGCGCCAGCAGCCCCAGGGACAGGATGAACACTGAAGCTTTCTTT. Amino acid sequence: CASSPRDRMNTEAFF. Variable domain in full (rest from reference TRBV5-1 and TRBJ1-1): KAGVTQTPRYLIKTRGQQVTLSCSPISGHRSVSWYQQTPGQGLQFLFEYFSETQRNKGNFPGRFSGRQFSNSRSEMNVSTLELGDSALYLCASSPRDRMNTEAFFGQGTRLTVV.

The count of this clone is one. The CDR3: CASSLQVMDGYTF. In DNA form, the CDR3 reads TGCGCCAGCAGCCTACAGGTAATGGATGGCTACACCTTC. This chain joins TRBV4-3 and TRBJ1-2, with D possibly TRBD1 on 5 matching bases. The ends were cut back, 4 bases at V and 6 bases at J, with 12 bases in the middle. Germline CDR1 reads LGHNA; CDR2 reads YSLEER. The CDR3 totals 13 residues.

The chain is built from TRBV7-9 and TRBJ1-1; D may be TRBD1 (6 bases). The germline V gene has CDR1 SEHNR and CDR2 FQNEAQ (reference sequence). The V and J ends lost 5 bases and 4 bases respectively, with 14 bases between them. This CDR3 is built from 14 residues. CDR3 residues: CASSHRERGTEAFF. The CDR3 coding sequence is TGTGCCAGCAGCCACAGGGAGAGGGGCACTGAAGCTTTCTTT.

This CDR3 is CASSPFWGGLPTDTQYF. The CDR3, as DNA: TGCGCCAGCAGCCCCTTTTGGGGGGGCCTTCCCACAGATACGCAGTATTTT. V gene TRBV4-3 combines with J gene TRBJ2-3; D is perhaps TRBD2 (7 bases). V gave up 4 bases and J gave up 2 bases, with 19 bases separating them. The CDR3 consists of 17 residues. The germline gives CDR1 LGHNA, CDR2 YSLEER.

The chain combines TRBV7-9 with TRBJ2-3; 10 nucleotides align to TRBD2. Looked up from germline, CDR1 is SEHNR and CDR2 is FQNEAQ (reference sequence). There are 19 residues in the CDR3. The J segment lost 0 bases and the V segment lost 4 bases, leaving 13 bases of the junction unmatched. CDR3 in amino acids: CASSSRVGGLAVSTDTQYF. The CDR3 nucleotides are TGTGCCAGCAGCTCAAGAGTAGGAGGACTAGCGGTGAGCACAGATACGCAGTATTTT.

This clone has a handful of counts. The V gene is TRBV7-2, the J gene TRBJ2-7, with a weak D call TRBD1 (5 bases). The ends were cut back, 5 bases at V and 1 base at J, with 12 bases in the middle. Germline V gene sequence: CDR1 SGHTA, CDR2 FQGNSA. The CDR3 loop spans 14 amino acids. CDR3 DNA: TGTGCCAGCAGCCCCCGGCAGGGTTCCTACGAGCAGTACTTC. Translated, it gives CASSPRQGSYEQYF.

This chain joins TRBV11-3 and TRBJ2-1, with D perhaps TRBD2 (7 bases). Trimming shortened V by 5 bases and J by 3 bases, and 14 bases separated the two germline ends. The CDR3 contains 15 residues. Germline-derived CDR1 and CDR2 are SGHNT and YENEEA. CDR3 residues: CASSRSGGFYNEQFF. DNA of the CDR3: TGTGCCAGCAGCCGATCGGGGGGCTTCTACAATGAGCAGTTCTTC.

The rearrangement links TRBV28 to TRBJ1-6, with D perhaps matching TRBD1 (6 bases). Germline V gives CDR1 MDHEN, CDR2 SYDVKM. V was clipped by 5 bases and J by 0 bases, with 11 bases between them. This CDR3 spans 16 amino acids. CDR3 protein: CASSPDRSSYNSPLHF. The CDR3 coding sequence is TGTGCCAGCAGTCCTGACAGGTCCTCCTATAATTCACCCCTCCACTTT.

This rearrangement joins TRBV30 to TRBJ1-6; possible D gene TRBD1, 5 bases. The CDR3 loop spans 14 amino acids. Germline V gene data show CDR1 as GTSNPN and CDR2 as SVGIG (reference sequence). V lost 3 bases, J lost 2 bases, and 8 bases lay in between. The CDR3 loop reads CAWSPGPYNSPLHF. In DNA, the CDR3 is TGTGCCTGGAGCCCAGGGCCCTATAATTCACCCCTCCACTTT. Full variable domain (remainder filled in from reference TRBV30 and TRBJ1-6): SQTIHQWPATLVQPVGSPLSLECTVEGTSNPNLYWYRQAAGRGLQLLFYSVGIGQISSEVPQNLSASRPQDRQFILSSKKLLLSDSGFYLCAWSPGPYNSPLHFGNGTRLTVT.

This rearrangement joins TRBV6-5 to TRBJ1-6; D ambiguous. V lost 0 bases, J lost 10 bases, and 13 bases lay in between. This CDR3 has 15 residues. Germline CDR1 is MNHEY and CDR2 is SVGAGI. The CDR3 here is CASSYSRVHGSPLHF. The CDR3 DNA reads as TGTGCCAGCAGTTACTCGAGGGTCCACGGATCACCCCTCCACTTT.